The 21 T cell receptor beta chains below were found in one sample sequenced in a study of OX40 agonist ivuxolimab in advanced cancers. The repertoire was sequenced with immunoSEQ multiplex PCR; TCRdb's copy has only in-frame clones and lacks some. Here the sample spans tens of thousands of clones, roughly four fifths being singletons. Sample: CD4+ or CD8+ T cells sorted from blood, taken in a trial of the OX40 agonist ivuxolimab. The receptor source for this set is an adult with an advanced solid tumor such as melanoma, head and neck, liver or kidney cancer.

The chain has TRBV7-9 and TRBJ2-7, with TRBD1 matching 7 bases. Germline lookup yields CDR1 SEHNR and CDR2 FQNEAQ (reference sequence). The CDR3 covers 11 residues. Trimming cost V 1 base and J 13 bases; bases outside gene matches: 4. The CDR3: CASSLGQGVYF. In DNA form, the CDR3 reads TGTGCCAGCAGCTTAGGGCAGGGGGTTTACTTC.

The chain uses TRBV5-1 and TRBJ2-1; 12 bases fit TRBD2. The CDR3 is 15 residues long. Unmatched junction bases numbered 4, after V lost 3 bases and J lost 6 bases. Germline V gene lookup returns CDR1 SGHRS and CDR2 YFSETQ. CDR3 in amino acids: CASSSSSGRANEQFF. The CDR3 nucleotides are TGCGCCAGCAGCTCATCTAGCGGGAGGGCCAATGAGCAGTTCTTC. Complete variable domain (other parts from reference TRBV5-1 and TRBJ2-1): KAGVTQTPRYLIKTRGQQVTLSCSPISGHRSVSWYQQTPGQGLQFLFEYFSETQRNKGNFPGRFSGRQFSNSRSEMNVSTLELGDSALYLCASSSSSGRANEQFFGPGTRLTVL.

This clone appeared a single time. This sequence joins TRBV19 and TRBJ1-1; D perhaps matches TRBD1 (5 bases). CDR1 is LNHDA, CDR2 SQIVND, per germline (reference sequence). V was pared by 7 bases and J by 1 base, with 13 bases between. The CDR3 totals 14 residues. The CDR3 here is CASTPRGGNTEAFF. The CDR3 DNA sequence: TGTGCCAGTACCCCGAGGGGAGGGAACACTGAAGCTTTCTTT. The full variable domain, rest sourced from reference TRBV19 and TRBJ1-1, is DGGITQSPKYLFRKEGQNVTLSCEQNLNHDAMYWYRQDPGQGLRLIYYSQIVNDFQKGDIAEGYSVSREKKESFPLTVTSAQKNPTAFYLCASTPRGGNTEAFFGQGTRLTVV.

V usage is TRBV28 and J usage is TRBJ2-4; D gene unclear. The CDR3 sequence is 16 residues long. CDR1 and CDR2 (germline): MDHEN, SYDVKM. V lost 1 base, J lost 0 bases, and 10 bases lay in between. This chain's CDR3 is CASSLSPALAKNIQYF. The CDR3 DNA follows: TGTGCCAGCAGTTTATCCCCCGCATTAGCCAAAAACATTCAGTACTTC.

The chain combines TRBV19 with TRBJ1-5; D not resolved. V was pared by 2 bases and J by 6 bases, with 14 bases between. Germline CDR1 is LNHDA and CDR2 is SQIVND (reference sequence). The CDR3 runs to 15 residues. The chain's CDR3 is CASSISPGPGQPQHF. In DNA, the CDR3 is TGTGCCAGTAGTATATCGCCAGGTCCGGGTCAGCCCCAGCATTTT.

This clone was seen just once. The J gene is TRBJ1-2, the V gene TRBV6-5; D might be TRBD1 (6 bases). Germline CDR1 is MNHEY and CDR2 is SVGAGI. This CDR3 is 15 amino acids long. V was trimmed by 2 bases and J by 8 bases, leaving 18 bases between them. CDR3 bases: TGTGCCAGCAGTTACGACAGGACAACTAATAAGGGCTACACCTTC. This gives the protein CASSYDRTTNKGYTF.

V is TRBV27 and J is TRBJ2-7; 8 bases match TRBD2. Germline CDR1 and CDR2: MNHEY and SMNVEV (reference sequence). The CDR3 contains 14 residues. After removal of 6 bases from V and 3 bases from J, the junction contained 7 bases not matched to a gene. The CDR3 is CASSRLAGIYEQYF. The CDR3 region has the DNA TGTGCCAGCAGCCGCCTAGCGGGTATCTACGAGCAGTACTTC.

The chain joins TRBV7-2 to TRBJ2-7; D is possibly TRBD1 or TRBD2 (5 bases each). CDR1 is SGHTA and CDR2 is FQGNSA in the germline V gene. The V end was cut by 5 bases, the J end by 1 base, with 12 bases between. This CDR3 spans 14 amino acids. The CDR3 sequence is CASSPRDLSYEQYF. In nucleotides, the CDR3 is TGTGCCAGCAGCCCCCGGGACCTTTCCTACGAGCAGTACTTC.

CDR3 residues: CASSLGVQETQYF. The DNA of the CDR3 is TGCGCCAGCAGCTTAGGGGTACAAGAGACCCAGTACTTC. V is TRBV4-1 and J is TRBJ2-5, with a tentative D call TRBD1 (5 bases). Trimming took off 5 bases at V and 2 bases at J, with 9 bases between the two ends. The CDR3 is 13 residues long. Germline V lookup: CDR1 MGHRA, CDR2 YSYEKL.

This clone was recorded only once. The V and J genes are TRBV10-2 and TRBJ2-7; 9 bases agree with TRBD1. CDR1 is WSHSY, CDR2 SAAADI, per germline. CDR3 size: 15 residues. Trimming cost V 4 bases and J 2 bases; bases outside gene matches: 6. Here the CDR3 reads CASSAGTGRAYEQYF. CDR3 bases: TGCGCCAGCAGTGCCGGGACAGGGAGGGCCTACGAGCAGTACTTC.

This chain links TRBV25-1 with TRBJ1-6, with 7 bases aligning to TRBD1. This CDR3 is built from 15 residues. V lost 6 bases and J lost 7; bases outside the gene matches: 9. In germline, CDR1 is MGHDK, CDR2 SYGVNS. As DNA, the CDR3 is TGTGCCAGCAGGAGAGGACAGGTCGTCAATTCACCCCTCCACTTT. Translation gives CASRRGQVVNSPLHF.

The chain couples TRBV4-3 to TRBJ2-1; D is possibly TRBD2 (6 bases). CDR1 is LGHNA and CDR2 is YSLEER in the germline V gene. The CDR3 runs to 19 residues. With 0 bases removed from V and 7 bases from J, the gap between germline ends came to 25 bases. The CDR3 coding sequence is TGCGCCAGCAGCCAAGATTGGTACGTCGGGGTCGGGAGTTCAAATGAGCAGTTCTTC. This encodes CASSQDWYVGVGSSNEQFF.

The V and J genes are TRBV18 and TRBJ2-3, with D perhaps assigned TRBD1 or TRBD2 (5 bases each). V gave up 1 base and J gave up 4 bases, with 12 bases separating them. CDR1 is KGHSH and CDR2 is LQKENI in the germline V gene. The CDR3 totals 15 residues. The CDR3 here is CASSPQGSSPDTQYF. CDR3 in DNA: TGTGCCAGCTCACCACAGGGGAGTTCCCCAGATACGCAGTATTTT.

The CDR3 is CASSFYEGSGANVLTF. The CDR3, as DNA: TGTGCCAGCAGTTTCTACGAGGGGTCTGGGGCCAACGTCCTGACTTTC. The chain links TRBV27 to TRBJ2-6; perhaps D is TRBD1 or TRBD2 (5 bases each). Germline values: CDR1 MNHEY, CDR2 SMNVEV (reference sequence). V lost 3 bases, J lost 1 base, and 10 bases lay in between. CDR3 length equals 16 residues.

The chain links TRBV7-9 to TRBJ2-5, with D perhaps TRBD1 (6 bases). The CDR3 consists of 15 residues. Germline loops: CDR1 SEHNR, CDR2 FQNEAQ (reference sequence). Trimming left V 5 bases short and J 5 bases short, with 18 bases between. In DNA form, the CDR3 reads TGTGCCAGCAGCCCCCCCCACAGGGTAGGGGAGACCCAGTACTTC. The encoded protein is CASSPPHRVGETQYF.

The chain combines TRBV5-6 with TRBJ1-6; D gene uncertain. Trimming took 4 bases from V and 10 from J, leaving 15 bases between them. The CDR3 is made up of 14 amino acids. In germline, CDR1 is SGHDT, CDR2 YYEEEE. As DNA, the CDR3 is TGTGCCAGCAGCAACGTGGAAAGTGGGTCACCCCTCCACTTT. It translates to CASSNVESGSPLHF.

The chain employs TRBV6-5 and TRBJ2-3; unclear D gene. This CDR3 contains 12 residues. V was clipped by 6 bases and J by 6 bases, with 10 bases between them. Germline V CDR1 and CDR2: MNHEY, SVGAGI. The CDR3 sequence is CASSWQGDTQYF. CDR3 sequence (DNA): TGTGCCAGCAGCTGGCAAGGGGATACGCAGTATTTT.

This chain connects TRBV9 to TRBJ2-3; D is uncertain. The germline V gene encodes CDR1 SGDLS and CDR2 YYNGEE. The CDR3 runs 17 residues. Deletions cut 0 bases from V and 0 bases from J, with 14 bases between. The chain's CDR3 is CASSVVGSPSSTDTQYF. As DNA, the CDR3 is TGTGCCAGCAGCGTAGTGGGATCGCCGTCTAGCACAGATACGCAGTATTTT.

The genes are TRBV5-1 and TRBJ2-3, with D perhaps given as TRBD1 or TRBD2 (5 bases each). The CDR3 extends over 14 amino acids. The V and J ends lost 3 bases and 2 bases respectively, with 10 bases between them. Germline V lookup: CDR1 SGHRS, CDR2 YFSETQ. The DNA of the CDR3 is TGCGCCAGCAGCTCCGGGACCGACACAGATACGCAGTATTTT. Amino acid sequence: CASSSGTDTDTQYF. The full variable domain, its missing parts supplied by reference TRBV5-1 and TRBJ2-3, is KAGVTQTPRYLIKTRGQQVTLSCSPISGHRSVSWYQQTPGQGLQFLFEYFSETQRNKGNFPGRFSGRQFSNSRSEMNVSTLELGDSALYLCASSSGTDTDTQYFGPGTRLTVL.

The chain recombines TRBV27 with TRBJ1-5; no definite D call. The germline gives CDR1 MNHEY, CDR2 SMNVEV (reference sequence). The CDR3 is made up of 13 amino acids. The V and J ends lost 3 bases and 1 base respectively, with 4 bases between them. The DNA for the CDR3 is TGTGCCAGCAGTTTCCAGAGCAATCAGCCCCAGCATTTT. It encodes CASSFQSNQPQHF.

The chain employs TRBV7-8 and TRBJ1-5; D gene uncertain. Trimming shortened V by 1 base and J by 1 base, and 8 bases separated the two germline ends. CDR1 is SGHVS, CDR2 FQNEAQ, per germline. The CDR3 has 15 amino acids. The CDR3 coding sequence is TGTGCCAGCAGCTTAGTGGGAGTAAGCAATCAGCCCCAGCATTTT. Residues: CASSLVGVSNQPQHF.